This TCR beta chain was obtained from a study of high-grade serous ovarian cancer treatment subgroups. The tumor samples were collected prior to definitive surgery or chemotherapy. Study observations and caveats: These tumor repertoires lack spatial information from bulk sequencing. Repertoire analysis covered CDR3 alone, not CDR1 or CDR2. TCR clonal relatedness correlated positively with neoantigen level.

To note about this clone: Its antigen is not known.

Data came from immunoSEQ multiplex PCR; TCRdb stores just in-frame clones and leaves some out. In the table there are around 12,000 clones, 83% of which are singletons. CDR1 SEHNR and CDR2 FQNEAQ come from the germline V gene (reference sequence). Trimming took 5 bases from V and 7 from J, leaving 18 bases between them. The CDR3 has 15 amino acids. The rearrangement joins TRBV7-9 to TRBJ2-1, with D perhaps TRBD1 (6 bases). Input material: tumor tissue. The receptor was isolated from a human donor with high-grade serous ovarian cancer. CDR3 amino acids: CASSLASGAGNEQFF. The CDR3 region has the DNA TGTGCCAGCAGCCTGGCGTCAGGGGCGGGTAATGAGCAGTTCTTC.